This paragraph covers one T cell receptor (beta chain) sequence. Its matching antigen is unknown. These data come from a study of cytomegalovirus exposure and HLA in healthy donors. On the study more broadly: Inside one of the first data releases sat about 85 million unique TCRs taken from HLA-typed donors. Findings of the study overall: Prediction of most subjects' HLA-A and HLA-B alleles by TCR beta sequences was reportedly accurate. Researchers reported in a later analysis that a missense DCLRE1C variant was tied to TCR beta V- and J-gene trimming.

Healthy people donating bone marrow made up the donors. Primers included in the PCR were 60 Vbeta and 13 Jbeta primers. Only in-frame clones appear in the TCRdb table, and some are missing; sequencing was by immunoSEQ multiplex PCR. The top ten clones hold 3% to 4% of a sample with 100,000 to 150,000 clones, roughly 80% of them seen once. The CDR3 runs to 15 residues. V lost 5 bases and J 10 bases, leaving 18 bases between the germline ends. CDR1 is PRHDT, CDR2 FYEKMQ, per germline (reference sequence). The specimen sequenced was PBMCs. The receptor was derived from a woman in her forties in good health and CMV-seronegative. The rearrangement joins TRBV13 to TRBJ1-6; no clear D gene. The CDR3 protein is CASSTQRTGPSPLHF. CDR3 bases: TGTGCCAGCAGCACCCAACGGACTGGGCCATCACCCCTCCACTTT.